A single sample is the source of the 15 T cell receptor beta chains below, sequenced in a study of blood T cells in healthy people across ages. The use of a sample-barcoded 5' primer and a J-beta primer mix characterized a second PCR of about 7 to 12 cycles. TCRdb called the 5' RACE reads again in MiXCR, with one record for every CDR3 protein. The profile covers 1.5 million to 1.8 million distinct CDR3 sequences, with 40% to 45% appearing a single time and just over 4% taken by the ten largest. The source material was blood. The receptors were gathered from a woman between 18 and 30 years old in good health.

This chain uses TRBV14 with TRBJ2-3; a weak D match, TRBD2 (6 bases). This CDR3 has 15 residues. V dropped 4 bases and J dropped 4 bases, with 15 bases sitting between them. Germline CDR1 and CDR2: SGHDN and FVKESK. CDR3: CASSPHAASADTQYF. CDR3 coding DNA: TGTGCCAGCAGCCCCCACGCGGCTAGCGCAGATACGCAGTATTTT. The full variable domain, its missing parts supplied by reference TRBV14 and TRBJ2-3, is EAGVTQFPSHSVIEKGQTVTLRCDPISGHDNLYWYRRVMGKEIKFLLHFVKESKQDESGMPNNRFLAERTGGTYSTLKVQPAELEDSGVYFCASSPHAASADTQYFGPGTRLTVL.

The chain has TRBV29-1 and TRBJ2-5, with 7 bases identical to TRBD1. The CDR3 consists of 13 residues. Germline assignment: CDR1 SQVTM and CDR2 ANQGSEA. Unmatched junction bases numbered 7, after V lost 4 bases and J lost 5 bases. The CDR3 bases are TGCAGCGTTGGAGACAGGGCTTCGGAGACCCAGTACTTC. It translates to CSVGDRASETQYF.

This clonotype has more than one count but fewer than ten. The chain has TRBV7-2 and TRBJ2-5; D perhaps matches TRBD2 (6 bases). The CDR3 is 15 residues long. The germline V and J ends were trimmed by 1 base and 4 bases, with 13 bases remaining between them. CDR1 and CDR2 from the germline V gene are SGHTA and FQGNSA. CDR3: CASSLESGCRETQYF. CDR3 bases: TGTGCCAGCAGCTTAGAAAGCGGGTGTCGAGAGACCCAGTACTTC.

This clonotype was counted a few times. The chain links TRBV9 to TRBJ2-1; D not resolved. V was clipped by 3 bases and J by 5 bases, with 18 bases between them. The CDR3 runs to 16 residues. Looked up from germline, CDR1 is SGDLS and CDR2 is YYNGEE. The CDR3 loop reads CASSAPRSGTNNEQFF. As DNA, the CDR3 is TGTGCCAGCAGCGCACCCCGGTCTGGAACCAACAATGAGCAGTTCTTC.

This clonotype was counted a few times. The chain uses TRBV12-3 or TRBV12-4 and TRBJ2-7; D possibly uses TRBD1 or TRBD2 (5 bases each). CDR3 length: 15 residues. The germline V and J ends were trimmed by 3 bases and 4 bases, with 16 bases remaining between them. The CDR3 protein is CASSFRDPFNYEQYF. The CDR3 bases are TGTGCCAGCAGTTTTCGGGACCCATTCAATTACGAGCAGTACTTC.

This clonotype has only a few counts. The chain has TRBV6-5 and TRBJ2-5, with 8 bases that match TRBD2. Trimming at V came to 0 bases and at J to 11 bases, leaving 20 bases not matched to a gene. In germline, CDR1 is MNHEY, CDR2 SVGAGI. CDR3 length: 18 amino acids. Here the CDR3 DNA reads TGTGCCAGCAGTTACTCGACCTCAAGCGGGAGTGGGAGCTACGTGCAGTACTTC. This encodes CASSYSTSSGSGSYVQYF.

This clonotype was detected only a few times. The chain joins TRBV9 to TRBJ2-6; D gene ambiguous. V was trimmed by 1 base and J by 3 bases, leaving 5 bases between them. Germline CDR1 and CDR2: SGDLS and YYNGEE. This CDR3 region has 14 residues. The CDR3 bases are TGTGCCAGCAGCGTATACTTTGGGGCCAACGTCCTGACTTTC. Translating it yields CASSVYFGANVLTF.

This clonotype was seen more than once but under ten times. The CDR3 DNA sequence: TGCAGTGCAATTCGGGGGAGGGGCTACACCTTC. It codes for CSAIRGRGYTF. V is TRBV20-1 and J is TRBJ1-2, with D possibly being TRBD1 (5 bases). The germline V and J ends were trimmed by 6 bases and 8 bases, with 13 bases remaining between them. This CDR3 spans 11 amino acids. Germline CDR1 is DFQATT and CDR2 is SNEGSKA (reference sequence).

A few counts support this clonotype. The DNA for the CDR3 is TGTGCCAGCAGTTTATCGGGGGACCCCCACGAGCAGTACTTC. Translating gives CASSLSGDPHEQYF. This chain joins TRBV27 and TRBJ2-7; perhaps D is TRBD1 or TRBD2 (5 bases each). Germline loops: CDR1 MNHEY, CDR2 SMNVEV (reference sequence). Between the trimmed V and J ends, which lost 0 bases and 5 bases, there was a span of 11 bases. This CDR3 region has 14 residues.

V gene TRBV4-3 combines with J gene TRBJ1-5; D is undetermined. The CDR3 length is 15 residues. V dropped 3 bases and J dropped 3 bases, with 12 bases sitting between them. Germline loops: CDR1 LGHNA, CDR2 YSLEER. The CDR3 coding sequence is TGCGCCAGCAGCCAGAACCGGAGATTCAATCAGCCCCAGCATTTT. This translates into CASSQNRRFNQPQHF.

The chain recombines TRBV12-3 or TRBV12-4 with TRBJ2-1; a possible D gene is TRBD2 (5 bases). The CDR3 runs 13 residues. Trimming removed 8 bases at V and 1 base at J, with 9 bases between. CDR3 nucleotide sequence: TGTGCCAGCCGCCGGAGGTCCTACAATGAGCAGTTCTTC. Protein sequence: CASRRRSYNEQFF.

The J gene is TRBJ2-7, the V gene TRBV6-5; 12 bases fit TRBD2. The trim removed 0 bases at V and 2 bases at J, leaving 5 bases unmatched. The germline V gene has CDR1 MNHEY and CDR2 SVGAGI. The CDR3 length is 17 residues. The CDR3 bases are TGTGCCAGCAGTTACTCGGGGACTAGCGGGTTCCCCTACGAGCAGTACTTC. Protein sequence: CASSYSGTSGFPYEQYF.

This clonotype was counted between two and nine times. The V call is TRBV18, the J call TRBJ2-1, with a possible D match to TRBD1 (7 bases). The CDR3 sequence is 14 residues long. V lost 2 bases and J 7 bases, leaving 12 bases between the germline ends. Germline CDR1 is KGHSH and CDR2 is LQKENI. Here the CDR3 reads CASSPKEGQNEQFF. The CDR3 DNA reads TGTGCCAGCTCACCAAAGGAGGGACAGAATGAGCAGTTCTTC.

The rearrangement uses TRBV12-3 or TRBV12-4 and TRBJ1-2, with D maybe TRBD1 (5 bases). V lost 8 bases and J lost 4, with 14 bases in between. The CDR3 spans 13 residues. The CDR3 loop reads CASGHGATYGYTF. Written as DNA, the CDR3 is TGTGCCAGCGGCCATGGGGCGACCTATGGCTACACCTTC.

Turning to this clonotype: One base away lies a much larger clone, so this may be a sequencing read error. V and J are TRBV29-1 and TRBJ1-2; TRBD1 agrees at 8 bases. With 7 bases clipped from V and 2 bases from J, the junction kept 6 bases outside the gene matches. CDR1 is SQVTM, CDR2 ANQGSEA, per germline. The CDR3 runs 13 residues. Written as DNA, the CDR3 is TGCAGCGGGTCAGGGGGCGCGAACTATGGCTACACCTTC. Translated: CSGSGGANYGYTF.